The clone carrying this T cell receptor (beta chain) was seen more than once but under ten times. Its specificity is unknown. Trimming cost V 2 bases and J 5 bases; bases outside gene matches: 11. The CDR3 is 17 residues long. Germline CDR1 reads SGDLS; CDR2 reads YYNGEE. The data belong to a study of T-cell memory formation after mild COVID-19. General observations from the study: CD4+ clones that contracted lay mainly in CM and EM; CD8+ ones lay in EMRA.

TCRdb independently ran MiXCR on the 5' RACE reads; one entry per CDR3 protein. The data hold approximately 300,000 distinct CDR3 sequences, with 7% to 10% observed a single time. The sequencing input was PBMCs or a T cell subset sorted from them (not recorded which). The chain combines TRBV9 with TRBJ2-5, with TRBD1 matching over 11 bases. The source is a man aged 18 to 30 who had mild COVID-19 (a few samples of this study predate the infection). Cell type and time point are not known. The CDR3 loop reads CASSVQGRTGGWETQYF. For the CDR3, the DNA is TGTGCCAGCAGCGTCCAAGGACGGACAGGGGGCTGGGAGACCCAGTACTTC.